The 13 T cell receptor beta chains below all came from one sample that was sequenced in a study of human T cells and chemical hapten exposure. Time point reported: patch test 2, 6 weeks after DPC sensitization. As for treatment: therapeutic diphenylcyclopropenone sensitization with weekly scalp DPC. TCRdb independently ran MiXCR on the RACE reads; one entry per CDR3 protein. The sample lists tens of thousands of distinct CDR3 sequences; around 7.9% were seen once. Here the sequenced sample was whole blood, taken in connection with sensitization to the hapten diphenylcyclopropenone (DPC). The receptors here all came from a woman aged 45-59 years with alopecia areata. Some clones in this sample may be carry-over from other donors' samples.

This clonotype was observed at least ten times. This sequence joins TRBV5-6 and TRBJ2-3; weak D call: TRBD1 (5 bases). Germline V gene data show CDR1 as SGHDT and CDR2 as YYEEEE. This CDR3 comprises 16 residues. V was cut by 0 bases and J by 4 bases, with 15 bases left in between. CDR3 DNA sequence: TGTGCCAGCAGCTTGGTTCAAGCCAAGGGGCCAGATACGCAGTATTTT. Amino acid sequence: CASSLVQAKGPDTQYF.

The chain recombines TRBV6-2 or TRBV6-3 with TRBJ2-7, with D perhaps matching TRBD1 (6 bases). V was trimmed by 5 bases and J by 3 bases, leaving 8 bases between them. Germline assignment: CDR1 MNHEY and CDR2 SVGEGT. The CDR3 contains 12 residues. The CDR3 loop is CASSIGGYEQYF. CDR3 nucleotide sequence: TGTGCCAGCAGTATAGGGGGCTACGAGCAGTACTTC.

The CDR3, as DNA: TGTGCCAGCAGTGCTCGTTCAGGGCTCGAGCAGTACTTC. This codes for CASSARSGLEQYF. The V call is TRBV6-1, the J call TRBJ2-7; D possibly corresponds to TRBD1 (5 bases). V was shortened by 4 bases and J by 6 bases, with 13 bases between the two germline ends. CDR1 and CDR2 (germline): MNHNS, SASEGT. CDR3 length equals 13 residues.

This clonotype was observed a handful of times. The chain employs TRBV21-1 and TRBJ2-5; whether TRBD2, the table's D call, matches the DNA was not checked. TRBV21-1 is designated a pseudogene. The CDR3 is 14 amino acids. The CDR3 region has the DNA TGTGCCGTCCCCTTACGACTAGTTGGGGAGACCCAGTACTTC. It yields the protein CAVPLRLVGETQYF.

This chain connects TRBV7-2 to TRBJ1-4; D remains unclear. Germline V lookup: CDR1 SGHTA, CDR2 FQGNSA. This CDR3 comprises 15 residues. The V gene lost 5 bases and the J gene lost 8 bases, with 18 bases spanning the gap. The CDR3 here is CASSPVTGPSEKLFF. As DNA, the CDR3 is TGTGCCAGCAGCCCGGTGACCGGACCCAGCGAAAAACTGTTTTTT.

This clonotype was picked up a small number of times. This sequence joins TRBV7-2 and TRBJ1-6; tentatively, D is TRBD1 (5 bases). This CDR3 comprises 14 residues. Per the germline V gene, CDR1 is SGHTA and CDR2 is FQGNSA. The V end lost 5 bases, the J end lost 6 bases, and 11 bases lay between the germline ends. The CDR3 loop reads CASSVGDPNSPLHF. The CDR3 DNA is TGTGCCAGCAGCGTCGGGGACCCTAATTCACCCCTCCACTTT. Full variable domain (rest looked up from reference TRBV7-2 and TRBJ1-6): GAGVSQSPSNKVTEKGKDVELRCDPISGHTALYWYRQSLGQGLEFLIYFQGNSAPDKSGLPSDRFSAERTGGSVSTLTIQRTQQEDSAVYLCASSVGDPNSPLHFGNGTRLTVT.

This clonotype was seen many times. The chain uses TRBV12-3 or TRBV12-4 and TRBJ2-3, with D perhaps given as TRBD1 or TRBD2 (6 bases each). This CDR3 has 14 amino acids. The ends were cut back, 3 bases at V and 5 bases at J, with 12 bases in the middle. CDR3 sequence reads: CASSFGGPEDTQYF. The CDR3 DNA reads as TGTGCCAGCAGTTTTGGGGGGCCAGAAGATACGCAGTATTTT.

J is TRBJ1-3 and V is TRBV2, with D unclear. The V gene's germline CDR1 is SNHLY and CDR2 FYNNEI. Trimming took off 3 bases at V and 0 bases at J, with 9 bases between the two ends. The CDR3 sequence is 15 residues long. CDR3 nucleotide sequence: TGTGCCAGCAGTGACGGCTTCTCCTCTGGAAACACCATATATTTT. The encoded protein is CASSDGFSSGNTIYF.

V gene TRBV20-1 combines with J gene TRBJ2-3; 7 bases are shared with TRBD2. The V gene's germline CDR1 is DFQATT and CDR2 SNEGSKA (reference sequence). There are 15 residues in the CDR3. The trim removed 5 bases at V and 5 bases at J, leaving 13 bases unmatched. CDR3 region: CSAGGEPPEEDTQYF. The CDR3 DNA reads as TGCAGTGCTGGGGGGGAGCCCCCTGAGGAAGATACGCAGTATTTT.

This clonotype was seen ten or more times. The chain uses TRBV5-6 and TRBJ1-2; 10 bases align to TRBD1. The CDR3 has 15 amino acids. The V segment lost 3 bases and the J segment 4 bases; nucleotides outside the gene matches: 6. CDR1 is SGHDT and CDR2 is YYEEEE in the germline V gene. This CDR3 is CASSWGTGDAYGYTF. In DNA form, the CDR3 reads TGTGCCAGCAGCTGGGGGACAGGGGACGCCTATGGCTACACCTTC.

The rearrangement joins TRBV9 to TRBJ2-5; D is perhaps TRBD1 or TRBD2 (5 bases each). Germline values: CDR1 SGDLS, CDR2 YYNGEE. The V gene lost 4 bases and the J gene lost 2 bases, with 18 bases spanning the gap. The CDR3 contains 16 residues. The CDR3 reads CASSTGQAGPQETQYF. In DNA, the CDR3 is TGTGCCAGCAGCACAGGTCAGGCGGGCCCTCAAGAGACCCAGTACTTC.

This clonotype was seen a handful of times. V usage is TRBV13 and J usage is TRBJ2-3, with D perhaps matching TRBD2 (5 bases). The length of the CDR3 is 14 residues. Germline V gives CDR1 PRHDT, CDR2 FYEKMQ (reference sequence). Trimming left V 5 bases short and J 4 bases short, with 13 bases between. The CDR3 protein is CASSPDFGADTQYF. The CDR3 nucleotides are TGTGCCAGCAGCCCGGACTTCGGTGCAGATACGCAGTATTTT.

The chain employs TRBV29-1 and TRBJ2-7; D call uncertain. V lost 5 bases, J lost 1 base, and 9 bases lay in between. CDR1 is SQVTM, CDR2 ANQGSEA, per germline. The CDR3 totals 12 residues. The CDR3 sequence is CSVTRGSYEQYF. CDR3 in DNA: TGCAGCGTTACCCGCGGATCCTACGAGCAGTACTTC.